The clone carrying this TCR beta chain was observed a few times. From the RT-PCR reads, TCRdb called clonotypes with MiXCR, one entry per CDR3 protein. The table includes 500,000 to 550,000 distinct CDR3 sequences, approximately 22% detected once. The entry originates in a study of response to subunit inactivated influenza vaccine. V was shortened by 3 bases and J by 6 bases, with 20 bases between the two germline ends. The CDR3 totals 16 residues. The germline V gene has CDR1 LNHNV and CDR2 YYDKDF (reference sequence). These data are also associated with another study on T cells expressing NK-cell markers. Per that paper: TCR beta libraries carry UMIs added by 5'RACE template switching. Seven of the eight sequenced donors were classified as HCMV-seropositive, and one was classified as seronegative. Restriction of the sorted population to alpha-beta TCR T cells was achieved in several experiments with an anti-gamma-delta TCR antibody. As a fraction of CD8+ T cells, dominant NKG2C+ clonotypes reached about 1.0-7.0% in 5 or 6 donors.

The gene calls are TRBV15 and TRBJ1-2; D gene uncertain. The TCR was taken from a man between 50 and 59 years old who received an inactivated influenza vaccine. The starting material was CD4+ T cells sorted from PBMCs, obtained roughly 12 days after vaccination. This CDR3 reads CATSSSTTWGPHGYTF. The CDR3 DNA sequence: TGTGCCACCAGCAGTTCGACAACTTGGGGTCCTCATGGCTACACCTTC. The full variable domain, in which reference TRBV15 and TRBJ1-2 provide the parts outside the CDR3, is DAMVIQNPRYQVTQFGKPVTLSCSQTLNHNVMYWYQQKSSQAPKLLFHYYDKDFNNEADTPDNFQSRRPNTSFCFLDIRSPGLGDTAMYLCATSSSTTWGPHGYTFGSGTRLTVV.